The present T cell receptor beta chain was sequenced within a study of human T cells and chemical hapten exposure (dated by TCRdb to about 2021). Notes on the research overall: For sensitization, 2% DPC in acetone was applied to a roughly 2 cm by roughly 2 cm area of upper inner arm skin. Patients additionally received weekly therapeutic DPC doses to the scalp throughout the roughly 23-week study period. Patch testing on the upper back used Finn chambers containing 0.01% DPC, with scoring done after 6 days according to International Contact Dermatitis Research Group standards. Most of the patients in the cohort were female, and the cohort covered alopecia areata with under or over 50% scalp involvement, alopecia totalis and alopecia universalis. Libraries were combined into a pool for sequencing, and differences in TCR yield between samples came mainly from small differences in library volumes within the pool. The study tracked peripheral blood TCR repertoire changes in vivo during primary and secondary sensitization to the hapten diphenylcyclopropenone (DPC) in alopecia patients. Blood was sampled from patients pre-sensitization (week 0) and at 2, 6 and about 24 weeks after DPC sensitization. For TCR sequencing, blood came from twenty-nine alopecia patients at anywhere from one to four time points (pre-sensitization, 2, 6 and 24 weeks).

What the time point label conveys for this sample: pre-sensitization, week 0. Explained via the paper, the treatment or condition label denotes: therapeutic diphenylcyclopropenone sensitization with weekly scalp DPC. Blood at each patch-test visit was drawn before the patch test was applied. Eligible patients were aged 18 to 70, diagnosed with alopecia, deemed suitable for DPC therapy, and excluded if pregnant. Total RNA was extracted from unfractionated whole blood collected in Tempus Blood RNA tubes. With regard to this clonotype: No antigen is known for it. One base away there is no much larger clone; base qualities are not given.

Results the study describes overall, beyond this receptor: All patients had alopecia, a presumed autoimmune disease, so their immune response might differ from that of healthy individuals. Patch test score correlated positively with the number of PT1 expanded TCRs, reaching significance at thresholds 8, 16 and 32 but not at 4. Compared with pre-sensitization or healthy control sets, expanded TCRs formed significantly more large CDR3 similarity clusters, which is consistent with antigen-driven responses. After repeated subsampling, changes were observed in the strength of the expansion versus patch-test correlation and in the threshold at which the correlation became significant. The number of TCRs above 1 in 1000 frequency did not change with DPC sensitization; there was no evidence of global repertoire structure alterations.

The CDR3 starts with the cysteine, ends with the phenylalanine, and has 13 residues. This entry keeps only the CDR3 DNA: 39 bases, framed from base 1. The germline ends are 11 bases apart after V is trimmed by 6 bases and J by 3 bases. CDR1 and CDR2 are read off the germline V gene as MDHEN and SYDVKM. Libraries were constructed by RACE. The reads were generated on a NextSeq 500. Library preparation attached unique molecular identifiers to individual cDNA molecules for quantitative, reproducible TCR counting. Each blood RNA sample was used to sequence both TCR alpha and TCR beta chains. The paper's data handling went like this. Samples had a median of 95,638 TCRs, with a range from about 23,224 to 750,000. The Decombinator software suite was used to annotate the V, J and CDR3 of the TCR reads. Every sample was subsampled to the same number of TCRs (28,000) for the PS versus PT1 abundance plots. TCRs were defined as expanded if absent before sensitization and observed at least eight times at the 2-week time point. TCRdb reanalyzed the raw reads on its own, using fastp at Q25 for trimming and MiXCR for clone calling, and kept in-frame beta chains. Rows are combined by CDR3 protein, so each entry shows the most common genes and DNA. The V and J calls come from TCRdb's annotation, not from the publication. The sample has some 360,000 distinct CDR3 sequences on record, roughly 5.3% of them singletons. The ten biggest clones cover approximately 2.4% of the sample.

The TCR was taken from a woman aged 45-65 years with alopecia areata. Some clones in this sample may be carry-over from other donors' samples. The sequencing here drew on whole blood, taken in connection with sensitization to the hapten diphenylcyclopropenone (DPC). The rearranged chain carries TRBV28 and TRBJ1-1, with no confidently assigned D gene. The nucleotide sequence is given as TGTGCCAGCAGCCCAGTGGAAGACACTGAAGCTTTCTTT. Translated, it gives CASSPVEDTEAFF.